This T cell receptor beta chain is drawn from a study of T cells in localized non-small cell lung cancer. In this sample, this clone turned up once. The antigen remains undetermined. The repertoire was sequenced with immunoSEQ multiplex PCR; TCRdb's copy has only in-frame clones and lacks some. The top ten clones hold roughly 1.8% of a sample with under 150,000 clones, 89% of them seen once. The germline gives CDR1 MDHEN, CDR2 SYDVKM. Trimming at V came to 1 base and at J to 5 bases, leaving 10 bases not matched to a gene. This CDR3 comprises 16 residues. Study-level findings and limits: A median of about 58 of the top 100 tumor clones appeared in adjacent lung, which was paired and uninvolved. Compared with tumor, uninvolved adjacent lung displayed greater T cell clonality, ranking highest overall.

The clonotype originates from an older female donor with stage I lung adenocarcinoma. The sample in question was peripheral blood, obtained before any cancer treatment. The chain joins TRBV28 to TRBJ1-1, with 7 bases matching TRBD1. As DNA, the CDR3 is TGTGCCAGCAGTTTATTGGGGCAGGGGGGGAGGACTGAAGCTTTCTTT. Amino acid sequence: CASSLLGQGGRTEAFF. Filled out from reference TRBV28 and TRBJ1-1, the complete variable domain reads DVKVTQSSRYLVKRTGEKVFLECVQDMDHENMFWYRQDPGLGLRLIYFSYDVKMKEKGDIPEGYSVSREKKERFSLILESASTNQTSMYLCASSLLGQGGRTEAFFGQGTRLTVV.